This T cell receptor (beta chain) originates from a study of cytomegalovirus exposure and HLA in healthy donors. Study information: In a previous analysis, 110 million or so unique TCR beta sequences were found from approximately 180 million T cells. General study points: Sequencing depth roughly uniform across donors was assumed in presence/absence analyses. 87-base-pair reads could not separate some V segments, including TRBV6-2 and TRBV6-3.

The CDR3 consists of 16 residues. V gave up 3 bases and J gave up 4 bases, with 16 bases separating them. Looked up from germline, CDR1 is SGHRS and CDR2 is YFSETQ. Worth noting for this clone: Its antigen remains unidentified.

The PCR employed 60 Vbeta primers together with 13 Jbeta primers. Profiled with immunoSEQ multiplex PCR; TCRdb holds only in-frame clones, not every one. The profile shows some 92,000 clones, around 75% of them singletons. V gene TRBV5-1 combines with J gene TRBJ1-4; possibly TRBD1 for D (5 bases). This clonotype originated in a man aged 18 to 30 in good health and CMV-seropositive. Sequencing input: PBMCs. CDR3 bases: TGCGCCAGCAGCTCGGGGGACCTACGCCTTAATGAAAAACTGTTTTTT. Translation gives CASSSGDLRLNEKLFF.